This T cell receptor (beta chain) emerged from a study of STAT5B mutations in CD4+ large granular lymphocyte leukemia. Here immunoSEQ multiplex PCR was the method, and the copy in TCRdb shows in-frame clones only, minus some. The sample carries 25,000 to 35,000 clones, about 74% recorded once. CDR3 length: 14 residues. Germline V gene lookup returns CDR1 LNHDA and CDR2 SQIVND (reference sequence). V was pared by 6 bases and J by 5 bases, with 6 bases of the junction left unmatched. The chain joins TRBV19 to TRBJ1-5; the match to TRBD1 covers 8 bases. The sample was CD4+ T cells from blood buffy coats. This receptor was obtained from a human donor in good health. For the CDR3, the DNA is TGTGCCAGTAGCCGCACAGGGGGTGATCAGCCCCAGCATTTT. Its protein is CASSRTGGDQPQHF.